The 9 T cell receptor beta chains given below trace back to one sample, sequenced in a study of metastatic and nonmetastatic thyroid tumors (dated by TCRdb to 2019 to 2021). Receptors were amplified or captured by PCR. The run used an Illumina HiSeq 4000. TCRdb passed the public sequencing reads through fastp at Q25 and MiXCR, retaining productive beta sequences. The sample table shows 20,000 to 25,000 clones, and less than 15% are seen once. Roughly 6.2% of the sample lies in the top ten. Before undergoing thyroid surgery, none of the patients had been given any kind of treatment. The sample consisted of blood. Receptor source: a male donor with papillary thyroid cancer or a benign thyroid nodule (not recorded which). Some clones in this sample may be carry-over from other donors' samples.

This clone was seen at least ten times. The rearrangement uses TRBV20-1 and TRBJ1-4; D uncertain. Trimming took 3 bases from V and 2 from J, leaving 7 bases between them. CDR1 is DFQATT and CDR2 is SNEGSKA in the germline V gene (reference sequence). The CDR3 is made up of 13 amino acids. CDR3 residues: CSASGVTNEKLFF. The DNA for the CDR3 is TGCAGTGCTAGTGGGGTTACTAATGAAAAACTGTTTTTT.

This clone has at least ten counts. The V gene is TRBV20-1, the J gene TRBJ2-5; 14 bases are shared with TRBD2. CDR1 DFQATT and CDR2 SNEGSKA come from the germline V gene (reference sequence). The CDR3 is 16 amino acids. The ends lost 2 bases at V and 4 bases at J; junction bases unmatched: 6. The CDR3 DNA reads as TGCAGTGCTAGATCGGGACTAGCGGGAGTTGGAGAGACCCAGTACTTC. The encoded protein is CSARSGLAGVGETQYF.

This clone was recorded at least ten times. The rearrangement joins TRBV20-1 to TRBJ2-3; possibly TRBD1 for D (5 bases). The CDR3 is 11 residues long. Trimming cost V 6 bases and J 7 bases, with 11 bases left between them. Germline V gene data show CDR1 as DFQATT and CDR2 as SNEGSKA (reference sequence). The DNA of the CDR3 is TGCAGTGCGCTGGGGCGGAATACGCAGTATTTT. This gives the protein CSALGRNTQYF.

This clone is deemed medium-sized (0.01 to 0.1%). The chain has TRBV6-1 and TRBJ2-7; 11 nucleotides line up with TRBD2. V gave up 2 bases and J gave up 12 bases; unmatched junction bases: 3. The CDR3 is 12 amino acids. Germline V gene data show CDR1 as MNHNS and CDR2 as SASEGT. In DNA, the CDR3 is TGTGCCAGCAGTGAAAATAGCGGGAGGGCGTACTTC. Residues: CASSENSGRAYF.

This clone is labeled medium-sized. This chain joins TRBV20-1 and TRBJ2-7; 9 nucleotides match TRBD1. Per the germline V gene, CDR1 is DFQATT and CDR2 is SNEGSKA (reference sequence). The CDR3 extends over 13 amino acids. V lost 5 bases to trimming and J lost 3 bases; unmatched junction nucleotides: 5. Here the CDR3 DNA reads TGCAGTGCTGTGGGACAGGGAGGCTACGAGCAGTACTTC. As protein: CSAVGQGGYEQYF.

This clone is medium-sized. J is TRBJ2-7 and V is TRBV6-5, with no clear D. The V gene's germline CDR1 is MNHEY and CDR2 SVGAGI. The CDR3 contains 15 residues. Trimming stripped 1 base from V and 0 bases from J, with 10 bases between. In DNA, the CDR3 is TGTGCCAGCAGTTACTTGATTGACGGCTCCTACGAGCAGTACTTC. Residues: CASSYLIDGSYEQYF.

This clone was seen a handful of times. This chain connects TRBV10-2 to TRBJ2-3; 7 nucleotides align to TRBD2. There are 15 residues in the CDR3. J gave up 2 bases and V 0 bases, and 2 bases lay outside the gene matches. Germline CDR1 is WSHSY and CDR2 is SAAADI. The CDR3 DNA reads as TGCGCCAGCAGTGAGTCTGAGCGGGACACAGATACGCAGTATTTT. Amino acids: CASSESERDTDTQYF.

By share, this clone ranks as medium-sized (0.01 to 0.1%). The chain employs TRBV28 and TRBJ2-7, with D possibly TRBD2 on 5 matching bases. V lost 7 bases, J lost 4 bases, and 14 bases lay in between. This CDR3 has 13 amino acids. In germline, CDR1 is MDHEN, CDR2 SYDVKM. The CDR3 DNA is TGTGCCAGCATCAGCGGCGAAACGTACGAGCAGTACTTC. Its protein product is CASISGETYEQYF.

This clone has a count of ten or more. V is TRBV18 and J is TRBJ1-5; D is unresolved. The CDR3 consists of 14 residues. Germline values: CDR1 KGHSH, CDR2 LQKENI. Trimming cost V 6 bases and J 1 base, with 10 bases left between them. CDR3 loop: CASSYRESNQPQHF. CDR3 DNA sequence: TGTGCCAGCTCTTATAGGGAGAGCAATCAGCCCCAGCATTTT.